These 19 T cell receptor beta chains share one sample of origin, sequenced in a study of human T cells and chemical hapten exposure. TCRdb analysed the RACE reads with MiXCR anew, one entry per CDR3 protein. The sample carries a few hundred thousand distinct CDR3 sequences, approximately 4.4% recorded once. Regarding time point: patch test 1, 2 weeks after DPC sensitization. Treatment reported: therapeutic diphenylcyclopropenone sensitization with weekly scalp DPC. Sequencing used whole blood, obtained in connection with sensitization to the hapten diphenylcyclopropenone (DPC). Receptor source: a woman in her fifties or sixties with alopecia areata. Some clones in this sample may be carry-over from other donors' samples.

This clonotype was counted at least ten times. The chain recombines TRBV20-1 with TRBJ2-7; 10 nucleotides line up with TRBD2. This CDR3 is 14 amino acids long. Per germline, CDR1 DFQATT and CDR2 SNEGSKA (reference sequence). Trimming at V came to 1 base and at J to 4 bases, leaving 4 bases not matched to a gene. The CDR3 region has the DNA TGCAGTGCTAGAGTGAGCGGGAGGGAGTACGAGCAGTACTTC. It encodes CSARVSGREYEQYF.

In its sample, this clonotype was seen many times. The chain links TRBV5-1 to TRBJ1-2; D is uncertain. The germline CDR1 and CDR2 sequences are SGHRS and YFSETQ. Trimming took 2 bases from V and 4 from J, leaving 9 bases between them. The CDR3 sequence is 13 residues long. CDR3 DNA: TGCGCCAGCAGCTTCGGGGTCGGCTATGGCTACACCTTC. This translates into CASSFGVGYGYTF.

The chain combines TRBV14 with TRBJ1-6; the D is unclear. V lost 4 bases, J lost 1 base, and 11 bases lay in between. Germline CDR1 is SGHDN and CDR2 is FVKESK. CDR3 length: 16 amino acids. The CDR3: CASSPRTGSYNSPLHF. The CDR3 DNA is TGTGCCAGCAGCCCCCGAACTGGTTCCTATAATTCACCCCTCCACTTT. Full variable domain (missing parts from reference TRBV14 and TRBJ1-6): EAGVTQFPSHSVIEKGQTVTLRCDPISGHDNLYWYRRVMGKEIKFLLHFVKESKQDESGMPNNRFLAERTGGTYSTLKVQPAELEDSGVYFCASSPRTGSYNSPLHFGNGTRLTVT.

This clonotype was seen only a few times. This rearrangement joins TRBV7-2 to TRBJ1-4, with D perhaps TRBD1 (5 bases). CDR1 SGHTA and CDR2 FQGNSA come from the germline V gene. The CDR3 consists of 15 residues. V was shortened by 4 bases and J by 5 bases, with 14 bases between the two germline ends. CDR3 DNA: TGTGCCAGCAGCTCAAGGCGGGGCGAGAATGAAAAACTGTTTTTT. This sequence encodes CASSSRRGENEKLFF.

The V gene is TRBV12-1, the J gene TRBJ1-1; the table's D call of TRBD1 was not tested on the DNA. TRBV12-1 constitutes a pseudogene. The CDR3 loop spans 16 amino acids. Written as DNA, the CDR3 is TGTGCCAGCAGCTTTGTGAGGCAGGGCATCCCCACTGAAGCTTTCTTT. It codes for CASSFVRQGIPTEAFF.

The chain uses TRBV6-5 and TRBJ1-6; D is uncertain. Germline V CDR1 and CDR2: MNHEY, SVGAGI. The CDR3 has 15 amino acids. The germline V and J ends were trimmed by 8 bases and 10 bases, with 21 bases remaining between them. For the CDR3, the DNA is TGTGCCAGCCAGGCTGGGAGAGACCTCCGATCACCCCTCCACTTT. Its protein product is CASQAGRDLRSPLHF.

The sample holds many counts of this clonotype. The chain is built from TRBV12-5 and TRBJ1-1; tentative D call: TRBD1 (5 bases). The CDR3 totals 15 residues. In germline, CDR1 is LGHNT, CDR2 FRNRAP. Trimming stripped 1 base from V and 0 bases from J, with 9 bases between. CDR3 amino acids: CASGLARVVNTEAFF. Here the CDR3 DNA reads TGTGCTAGTGGTTTGGCCAGGGTCGTGAACACTGAAGCTTTCTTT.

The chain carries TRBV20-1 and TRBJ2-7; D gene unclear. CDR3 size: 12 residues. V was cut by 3 bases and J by 2 bases, with 8 bases left in between. Germline V lookup: CDR1 DFQATT, CDR2 SNEGSKA (reference sequence). The CDR3 region has the DNA TGCAGTGCTAGCGTCGGCACCTACGAGCAGTACTTC. Its protein is CSASVGTYEQYF.

This clonotype was seen at least ten times. This chain connects TRBV10-3 to TRBJ1-1; D ambiguous. The CDR3 sequence is 14 residues long. The V gene lost 10 bases and the J gene lost 3 bases, with 18 bases spanning the gap. CDR1 ENHRY and CDR2 SYGVKD come from the germline V gene. The CDR3 sequence: CATWEGGLDTEAFF. Here the CDR3 DNA reads TGTGCCACCTGGGAGGGCGGCCTAGACACTGAAGCTTTCTTT.

This clonotype was counted a few times. The gene calls are TRBV27 and TRBJ1-2; the D is unclear. Between the trimmed V and J ends, which lost 6 bases and 2 bases, there was a span of 10 bases. There are 13 residues in the CDR3. The germline V gene has CDR1 MNHEY and CDR2 SMNVEV (reference sequence). The CDR3 bases are TGTGCCAGCAGCACCCGCAGCAACTATGGCTACACCTTC. Amino acid sequence: CASSTRSNYGYTF.

The V gene is TRBV5-1, the J gene TRBJ1-1; D is undetermined. Germline CDR1 SGHRS, CDR2 YFSETQ. Trimming pared 4 bases from V and 3 bases from J, leaving 10 bases between. The CDR3 totals 13 residues. In DNA, the CDR3 is TGCGCCAGCAGCCCCGACCCCTACACTGAAGCTTTCTTT. Its translation is CASSPDPYTEAFF.

This clonotype has ten or more counts. V gene TRBV20-1 combines with J gene TRBJ2-4, with D possibly being TRBD1 (6 bases). CDR1 and CDR2 from the germline V gene are DFQATT and SNEGSKA (reference sequence). CDR3 length equals 13 residues. Trimming removed 6 bases at V and 0 bases at J, with 9 bases between. The CDR3 is CSAYREAKNIQYF. The DNA of the CDR3 is TGCAGTGCATACAGGGAAGCCAAAAACATTCAGTACTTC.

As DNA, the CDR3 is TGTGCCAGCAGTTATGACAAGAGTGGCTACACCTTC. Its translation: CASSYDKSGYTF. The gene calls are TRBV6-5 and TRBJ1-2, with D uncertain. Germline V CDR1 and CDR2: MNHEY, SVGAGI. The CDR3 totals 12 residues. V lost 3 bases, J lost 7 bases, and 9 bases lay in between.

In this sample, this clonotype turned up a few times. The chain combines TRBV6-1 with TRBJ1-3; possibly TRBD1 for D (6 bases). Germline V CDR1 and CDR2: MNHNS, SASEGT. The CDR3 sequence is 16 residues long. V was shortened by 6 bases and J by 2 bases, with 17 bases between the two germline ends. This CDR3 reads CASRGADPKAGNTIYF. CDR3 nucleotide sequence: TGTGCCAGCAGGGGGGCGGATCCGAAGGCTGGAAACACCATATATTTT.

This clonotype was seen many times. The V call is TRBV25-1, the J call TRBJ2-1; 7 bases match TRBD2. CDR3 length: 14 residues. V trimming: 6 bases; J trimming: 1 base; junction bases outside the gene matches: 3. Germline-derived CDR1 and CDR2 are MGHDK and SYGVNS. The CDR3 sequence: CASRPSGSYNEQFF. CDR3 coding DNA: TGTGCCAGCAGGCCTAGCGGTTCCTACAATGAGCAGTTCTTC.

This clonotype has a count of ten or more. The chain combines TRBV5-1 with TRBJ2-3; D might be TRBD2 (6 bases). V gave up 0 bases and J gave up 3 bases, with 11 bases separating them. The germline CDR1 and CDR2 sequences are SGHRS and YFSETQ. The CDR3 totals 15 residues. CDR3 region: CASSLAAGTTDTQYF. DNA for the CDR3: TGCGCCAGCAGCTTGGCGGCGGGGACGACAGATACGCAGTATTTT.

This clonotype was detected only a few times. The chain combines TRBV20-1 with TRBJ1-5; a possible D gene is TRBD1 (6 bases). V lost 3 bases and J 0 bases, leaving 18 bases between the germline ends. The germline CDR1 and CDR2 sequences are DFQATT and SNEGSKA (reference sequence). The CDR3 length is 17 residues. The CDR3 nucleotides are TGCAGTGCTAGCTCGTATTCAGGGGTCTATAGCAATCAGCCCCAGCATTTT. Its translation is CSASSYSGVYSNQPQHF.

This clonotype was recorded many times. The J gene is TRBJ1-2, the V gene TRBV29-1; 9 bases fit TRBD1. The CDR3 covers 13 residues. V trimming: 6 bases; J trimming: 6 bases; junction bases outside the gene matches: 8. Germline V gene data show CDR1 as SQVTM and CDR2 as ANQGSEA. The CDR3 DNA follows: TGCAGCGTAGAATACAGGGGGCCGGATGGCTACACCTTC. Translated: CSVEYRGPDGYTF.

This clonotype was seen many times. V usage is TRBV7-2 and J usage is TRBJ2-7, with a weak D call TRBD2 (7 bases). Trimming shortened V by 5 bases and J by 4 bases, and 18 bases separated the two germline ends. Germline V gives CDR1 SGHTA, CDR2 FQGNSA. CDR3 size: 15 residues. CDR3 protein: CASSVGPRGPYEQYF. CDR3 DNA sequence: TGTGCCAGCAGCGTCGGCCCGCGGGGGCCGTACGAGCAGTACTTC.